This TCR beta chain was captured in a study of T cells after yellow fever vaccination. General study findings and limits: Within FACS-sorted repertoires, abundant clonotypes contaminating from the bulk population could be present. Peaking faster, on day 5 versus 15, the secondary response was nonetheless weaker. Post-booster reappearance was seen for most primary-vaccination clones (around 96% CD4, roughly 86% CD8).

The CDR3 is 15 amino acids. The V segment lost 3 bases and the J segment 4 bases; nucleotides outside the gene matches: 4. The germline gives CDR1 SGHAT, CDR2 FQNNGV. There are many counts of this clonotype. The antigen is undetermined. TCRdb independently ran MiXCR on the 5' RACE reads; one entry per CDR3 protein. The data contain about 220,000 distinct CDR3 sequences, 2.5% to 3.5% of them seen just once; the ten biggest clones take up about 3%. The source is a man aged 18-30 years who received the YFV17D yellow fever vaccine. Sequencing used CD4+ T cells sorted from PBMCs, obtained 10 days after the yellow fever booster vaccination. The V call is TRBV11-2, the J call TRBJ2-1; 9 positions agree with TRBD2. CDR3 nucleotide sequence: TGTGCCAGCAGCTTCTCAGCGGGGGGTTACAATGAGCAGTTCTTC. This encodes CASSFSAGGYNEQFF.